This T cell receptor (beta chain) originates from a study of glioma-infiltrating T cells. Study outcomes and limitations: CDR3 overlap between tissue and blood was very small.

Only a few counts were recorded for this clonotype. Its matching antigen is unknown. Amplification of TCR alpha and beta CDR3 regions from RNA used iRepertoire nested multiplex PCR. One-step reverse transcription and amplification started from approximately 100-400 ng of tissue mRNA or PBMC total RNA. TCRdb used MiXCR to reprocess the multiplex PCR reads, holding one entry per CDR3 protein. The sample consists of 100,000 to 150,000 distinct CDR3 sequences, 24% of them appearing once. With V trimmed by 6 bases and J by 3 bases, 13 bases remained unmatched. The CDR3 covers 16 residues. Germline V gene lookup returns CDR1 ENHRY and CDR2 SYGVKD.

J is TRBJ1-1 and V is TRBV10-3; 7 bases align to TRBD1. This receptor was obtained from a human donor with low-grade glioma or glioblastoma, undergoing nonglioma brain surgery, or in good health (not recorded which). Material for sequencing was glioma tissue, nonneoplastic brain tissue, or PBMCs (not recorded which). The CDR3 here is CAISSLGRGADTEAFF. CDR3 nucleotide sequence: TGTGCCATCAGCTCCCTGGGCAGGGGGGCGGACACTGAAGCTTTCTTT.